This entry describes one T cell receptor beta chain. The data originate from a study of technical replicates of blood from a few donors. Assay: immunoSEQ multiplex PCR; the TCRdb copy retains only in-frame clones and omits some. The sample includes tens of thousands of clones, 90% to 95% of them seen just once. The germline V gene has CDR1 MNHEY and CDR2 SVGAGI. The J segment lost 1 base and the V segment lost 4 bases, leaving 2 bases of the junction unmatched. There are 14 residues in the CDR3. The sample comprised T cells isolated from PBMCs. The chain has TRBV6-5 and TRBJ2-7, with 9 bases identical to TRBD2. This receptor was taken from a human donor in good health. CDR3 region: CASSLAGESYEQYF. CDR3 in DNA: TGTGCCAGCAGTTTAGCGGGGGAGTCCTACGAGCAGTACTTC.